This TCR beta chain derives from a study of CD8+CD57+ T cells in acquired aplastic anemia. Background on the study: The sorted CD4+ and CD8+ cells yielded an average about 3.5 ug of DNA.

The authors sequenced patients whose flow cytometry had shown CD8+CD57+ cell expansion. Germline-derived CDR1 and CDR2 are KGHDR and SFDVKD. With 3 bases clipped from V and 5 bases from J, the junction kept 6 bases outside the gene matches. The CDR3 consists of 16 residues. Genomic DNA constituted the template upon which TCR beta VDJ and CDR3 profiling was performed. MiXCR, run by TCRdb on the reads, gives a single entry per CDR3 protein. The top ten clones hold approximately 78% of a sample with 80,000 or so distinct CDR3 sequences, about three quarters of them seen once. V gene TRBV24-1 combines with J gene TRBJ2-1; 10 bases line up with TRBD2. This clonotype was sampled from a human donor with aplastic anemia. The sequenced sample consisted of sorted CD4+, CD8+, or CD8+CD57+ T cells (not recorded which) from PBMCs. The CDR3: CATSDKGLAQNNEQFF. CDR3 nucleotide sequence: TGTGCCACCAGTGATAAGGGACTAGCGCAAAACAATGAGCAGTTCTTC.